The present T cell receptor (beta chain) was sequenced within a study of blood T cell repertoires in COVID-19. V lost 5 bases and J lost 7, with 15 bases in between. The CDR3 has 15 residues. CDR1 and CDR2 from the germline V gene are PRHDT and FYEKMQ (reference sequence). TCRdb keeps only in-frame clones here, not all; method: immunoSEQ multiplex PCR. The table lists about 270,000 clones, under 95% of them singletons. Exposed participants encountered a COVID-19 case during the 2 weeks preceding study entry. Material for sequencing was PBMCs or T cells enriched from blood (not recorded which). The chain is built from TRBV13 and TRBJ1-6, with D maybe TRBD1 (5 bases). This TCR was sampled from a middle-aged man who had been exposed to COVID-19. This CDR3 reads CASSPRGEGNSPLHF. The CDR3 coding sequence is TGTGCCAGCAGCCCACGGGGGGAGGGGAATTCACCCCTCCACTTT.